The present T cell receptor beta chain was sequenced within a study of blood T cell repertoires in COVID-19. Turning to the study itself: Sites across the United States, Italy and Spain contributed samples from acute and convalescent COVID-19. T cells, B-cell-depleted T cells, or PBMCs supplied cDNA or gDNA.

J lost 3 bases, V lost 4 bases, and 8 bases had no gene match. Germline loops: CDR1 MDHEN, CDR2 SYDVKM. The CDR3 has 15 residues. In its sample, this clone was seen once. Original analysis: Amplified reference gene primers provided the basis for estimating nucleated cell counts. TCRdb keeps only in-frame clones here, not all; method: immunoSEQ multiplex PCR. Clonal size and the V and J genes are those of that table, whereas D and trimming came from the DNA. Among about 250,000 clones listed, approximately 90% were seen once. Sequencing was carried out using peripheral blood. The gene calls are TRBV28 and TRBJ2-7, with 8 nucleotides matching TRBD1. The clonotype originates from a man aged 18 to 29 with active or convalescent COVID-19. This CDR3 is CASSYPQGAFYEQYF. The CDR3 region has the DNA TGTGCCAGCAGTTATCCCCAGGGGGCCTTCTACGAGCAGTACTTC.